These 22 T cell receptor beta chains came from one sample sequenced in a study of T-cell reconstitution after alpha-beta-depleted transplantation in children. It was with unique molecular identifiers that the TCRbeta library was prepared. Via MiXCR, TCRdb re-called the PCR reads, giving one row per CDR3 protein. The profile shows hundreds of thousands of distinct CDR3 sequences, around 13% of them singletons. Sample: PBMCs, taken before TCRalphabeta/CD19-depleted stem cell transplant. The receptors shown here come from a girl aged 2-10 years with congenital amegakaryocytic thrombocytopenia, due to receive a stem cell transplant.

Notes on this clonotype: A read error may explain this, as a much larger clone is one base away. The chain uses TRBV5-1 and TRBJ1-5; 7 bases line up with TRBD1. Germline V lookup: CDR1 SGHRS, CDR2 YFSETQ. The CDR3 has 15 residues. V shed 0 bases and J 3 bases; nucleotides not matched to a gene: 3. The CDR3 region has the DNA TGCGCCAGCAGCTTGGAGGGACAGTTCAATCAGCCCCAGCATTTT. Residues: CASSLEGQFNQPQHF.

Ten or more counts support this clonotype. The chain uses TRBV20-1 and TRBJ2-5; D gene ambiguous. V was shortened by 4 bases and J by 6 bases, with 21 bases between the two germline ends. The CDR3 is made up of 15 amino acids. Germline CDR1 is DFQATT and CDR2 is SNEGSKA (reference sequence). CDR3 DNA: TGCAGTGCTACCCCCGCTCGTTCGGACCTGAAGACCCAGTACTTC. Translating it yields CSATPARSDLKTQYF.

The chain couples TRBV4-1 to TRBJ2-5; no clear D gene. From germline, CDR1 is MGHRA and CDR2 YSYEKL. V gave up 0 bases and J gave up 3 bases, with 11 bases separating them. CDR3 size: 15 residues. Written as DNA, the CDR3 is TGCGCCAGCAGCCAAGATACCCCCAGTAAAGAGACCCAGTACTTC. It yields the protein CASSQDTPSKETQYF.

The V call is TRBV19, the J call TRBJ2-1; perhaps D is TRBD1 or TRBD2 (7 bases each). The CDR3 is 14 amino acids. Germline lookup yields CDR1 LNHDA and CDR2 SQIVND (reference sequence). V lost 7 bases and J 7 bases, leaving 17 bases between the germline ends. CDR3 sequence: CASNAGARGNEQFF. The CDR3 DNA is TGTGCCAGTAACGCGGGAGCCAGGGGGAATGAGCAGTTCTTC. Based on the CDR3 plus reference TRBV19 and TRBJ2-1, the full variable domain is DGGITQSPKYLFRKEGQNVTLSCEQNLNHDAMYWYRQDPGQGLRLIYYSQIVNDFQKGDIAEGYSVSREKKESFPLTVTSAQKNPTAFYLCASNAGARGNEQFFGPGTRLTVL.

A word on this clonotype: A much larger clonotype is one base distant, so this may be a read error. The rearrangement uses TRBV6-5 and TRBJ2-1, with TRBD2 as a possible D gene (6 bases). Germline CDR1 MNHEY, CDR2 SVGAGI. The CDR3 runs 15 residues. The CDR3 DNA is TGTGCCAGCAGTTGGGGGGTAGCGGATTACATTGAGCAGTTCTTC. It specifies CASSWGVADYIEQFF.

CDR3 DNA: TGCGCCAGCAGCCCCTCTCGGGGCCGTTCTACCTACGAGCAGTACTTC. Translation gives CASSPSRGRSTYEQYF. This chain joins TRBV5-1 and TRBJ2-7; D assignment may be TRBD1 or TRBD2 (5 bases each). V was cut by 4 bases and J by 2 bases, with 19 bases left in between. The CDR3 is 16 residues long. Germline values: CDR1 SGHRS, CDR2 YFSETQ.

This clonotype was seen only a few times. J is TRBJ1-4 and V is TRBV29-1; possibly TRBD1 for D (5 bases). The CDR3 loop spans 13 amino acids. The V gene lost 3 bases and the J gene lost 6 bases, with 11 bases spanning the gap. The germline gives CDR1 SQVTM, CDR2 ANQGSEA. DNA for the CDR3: TGCAGCGTTGAGGGGACGGGGGATGAAAAACTGTTTTTT. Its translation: CSVEGTGDEKLFF.

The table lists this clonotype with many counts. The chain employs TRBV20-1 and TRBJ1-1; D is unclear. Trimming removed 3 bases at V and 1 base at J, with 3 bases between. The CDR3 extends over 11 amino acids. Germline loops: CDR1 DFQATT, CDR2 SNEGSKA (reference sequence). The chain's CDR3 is CSARPNTEAFF. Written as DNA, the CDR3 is TGCAGTGCTAGGCCGAACACTGAAGCTTTCTTT.

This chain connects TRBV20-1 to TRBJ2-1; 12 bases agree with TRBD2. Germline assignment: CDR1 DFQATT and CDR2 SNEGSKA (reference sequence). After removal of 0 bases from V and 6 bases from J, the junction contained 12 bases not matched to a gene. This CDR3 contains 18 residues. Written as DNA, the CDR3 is TGCAGTGCTAGAGATGCTAGCGGGAGGGCTGGAGTTTTCAATGAGCAGTTCTTC. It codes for CSARDASGRAGVFNEQFF.

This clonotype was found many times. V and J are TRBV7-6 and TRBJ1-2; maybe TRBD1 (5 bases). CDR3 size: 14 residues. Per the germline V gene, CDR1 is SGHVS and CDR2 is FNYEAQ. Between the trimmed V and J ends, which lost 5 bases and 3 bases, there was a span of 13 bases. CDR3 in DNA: TGTGCCAGCAGCCGGGCCTGGGGGTACTATGGCTACACCTTC. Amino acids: CASSRAWGYYGYTF.

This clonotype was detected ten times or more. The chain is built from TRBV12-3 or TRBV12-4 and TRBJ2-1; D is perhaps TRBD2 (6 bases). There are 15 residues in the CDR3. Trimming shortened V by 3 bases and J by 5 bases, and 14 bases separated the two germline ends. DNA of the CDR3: TGTGCCAGCAGTTTGGTACTAGGGACTGACAATGAGCAGTTCTTC. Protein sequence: CASSLVLGTDNEQFF.

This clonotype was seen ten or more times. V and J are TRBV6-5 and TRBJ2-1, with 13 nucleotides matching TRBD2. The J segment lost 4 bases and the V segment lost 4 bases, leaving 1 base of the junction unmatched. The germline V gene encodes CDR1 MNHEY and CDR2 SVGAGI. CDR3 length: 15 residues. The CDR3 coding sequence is TGTGCCAGCAGTTCACTAGCGGGAGGGTACAATGAGCAGTTCTTC. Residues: CASSSLAGGYNEQFF.

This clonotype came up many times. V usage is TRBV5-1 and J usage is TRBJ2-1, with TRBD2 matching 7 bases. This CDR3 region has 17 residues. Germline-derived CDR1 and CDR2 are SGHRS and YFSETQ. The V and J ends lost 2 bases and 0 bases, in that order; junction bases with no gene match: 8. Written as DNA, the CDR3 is TGCGCCAGCAGCTTCGGTCTAGCGGAGCTCTCCTACAATGAGCAGTTCTTC. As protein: CASSFGLAELSYNEQFF.

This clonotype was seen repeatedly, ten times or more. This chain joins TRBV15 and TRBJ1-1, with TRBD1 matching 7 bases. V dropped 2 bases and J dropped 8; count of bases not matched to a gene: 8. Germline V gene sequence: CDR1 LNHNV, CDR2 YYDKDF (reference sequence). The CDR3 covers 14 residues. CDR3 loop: CATSRKTGITEAFF. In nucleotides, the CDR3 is TGTGCCACCAGCAGAAAGACAGGGATAACCGAAGCTTTCTTT.

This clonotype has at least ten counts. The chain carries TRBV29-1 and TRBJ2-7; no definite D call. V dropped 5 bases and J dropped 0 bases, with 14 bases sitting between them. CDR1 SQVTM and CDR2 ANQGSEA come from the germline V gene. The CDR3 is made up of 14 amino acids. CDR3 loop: CSVRYTADSYEQYF. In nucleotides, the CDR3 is TGCAGCGTTCGGTACACAGCCGACTCCTACGAGCAGTACTTC.

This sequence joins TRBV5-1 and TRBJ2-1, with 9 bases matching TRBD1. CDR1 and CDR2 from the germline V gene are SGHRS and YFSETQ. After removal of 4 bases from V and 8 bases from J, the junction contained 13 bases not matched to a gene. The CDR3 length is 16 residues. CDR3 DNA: TGCGCCAGCAGCAAACTCCGGGACAGGGTTGCCTATGAGCAGTTCTTC. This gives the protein CASSKLRDRVAYEQFF.

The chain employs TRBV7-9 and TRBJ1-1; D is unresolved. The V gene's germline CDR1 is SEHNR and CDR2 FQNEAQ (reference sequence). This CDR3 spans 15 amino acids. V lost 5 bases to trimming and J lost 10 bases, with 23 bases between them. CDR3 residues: CASSVSMGVHIRAFF. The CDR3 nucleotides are TGTGCCAGCAGCGTAAGCATGGGCGTCCATATTCGAGCTTTCTTT.

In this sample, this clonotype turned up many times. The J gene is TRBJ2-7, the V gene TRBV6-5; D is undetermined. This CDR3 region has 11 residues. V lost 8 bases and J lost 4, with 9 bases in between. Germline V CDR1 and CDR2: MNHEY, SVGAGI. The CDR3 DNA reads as TGTGCCAGCGGGAAGATTTACGAGCAGTACTTC. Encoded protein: CASGKIYEQYF.

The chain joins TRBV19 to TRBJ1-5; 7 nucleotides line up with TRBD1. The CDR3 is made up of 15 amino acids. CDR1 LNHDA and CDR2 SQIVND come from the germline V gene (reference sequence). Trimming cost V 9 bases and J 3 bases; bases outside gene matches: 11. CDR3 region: CASGDRLPHNQPQHF. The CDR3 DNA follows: TGTGCCAGCGGGGACAGACTGCCGCACAATCAGCCCCAGCATTTT. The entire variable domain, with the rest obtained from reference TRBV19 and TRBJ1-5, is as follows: DGGITQSPKYLFRKEGQNVTLSCEQNLNHDAMYWYRQDPGQGLRLIYYSQIVNDFQKGDIAEGYSVSREKKESFPLTVTSAQKNPTAFYLCASGDRLPHNQPQHFGDGTRLSIL.

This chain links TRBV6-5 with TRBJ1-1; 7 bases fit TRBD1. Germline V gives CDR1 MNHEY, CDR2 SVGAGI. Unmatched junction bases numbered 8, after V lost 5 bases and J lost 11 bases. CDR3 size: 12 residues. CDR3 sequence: CASSPTGFGAFF. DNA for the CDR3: TGTGCCAGCAGTCCGACAGGGTTTGGGGCTTTCTTT.

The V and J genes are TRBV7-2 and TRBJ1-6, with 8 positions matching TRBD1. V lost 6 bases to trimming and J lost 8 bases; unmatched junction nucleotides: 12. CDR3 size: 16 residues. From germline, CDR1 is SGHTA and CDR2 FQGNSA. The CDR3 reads CASRSWTGPADSPLHF. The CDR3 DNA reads TGTGCCAGCAGATCCTGGACAGGGCCGGCGGATTCACCCCTCCACTTT.

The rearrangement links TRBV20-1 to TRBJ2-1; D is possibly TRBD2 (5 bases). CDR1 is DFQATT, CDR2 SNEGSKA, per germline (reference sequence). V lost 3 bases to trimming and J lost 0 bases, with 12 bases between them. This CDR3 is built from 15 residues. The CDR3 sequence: CSASGELSSYNEQFF. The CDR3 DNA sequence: TGCAGTGCTAGCGGGGAGCTTTCCTCCTACAATGAGCAGTTCTTC.